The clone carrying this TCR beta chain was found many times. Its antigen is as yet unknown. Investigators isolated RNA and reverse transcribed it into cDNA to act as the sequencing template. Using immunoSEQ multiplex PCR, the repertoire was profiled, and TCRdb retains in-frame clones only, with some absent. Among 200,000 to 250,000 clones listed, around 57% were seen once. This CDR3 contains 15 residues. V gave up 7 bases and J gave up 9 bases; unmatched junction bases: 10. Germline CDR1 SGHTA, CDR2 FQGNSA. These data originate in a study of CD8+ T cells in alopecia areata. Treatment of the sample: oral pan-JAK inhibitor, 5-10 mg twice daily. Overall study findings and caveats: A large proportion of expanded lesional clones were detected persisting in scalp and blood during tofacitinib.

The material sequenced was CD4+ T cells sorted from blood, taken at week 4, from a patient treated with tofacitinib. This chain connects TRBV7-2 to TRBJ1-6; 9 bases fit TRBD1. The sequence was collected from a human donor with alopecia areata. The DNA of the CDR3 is TGTGCCAGCAACTTTCCGGGACAGGGCTCTTCACCCCTCCACTTT. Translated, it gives CASNFPGQGSSPLHF.